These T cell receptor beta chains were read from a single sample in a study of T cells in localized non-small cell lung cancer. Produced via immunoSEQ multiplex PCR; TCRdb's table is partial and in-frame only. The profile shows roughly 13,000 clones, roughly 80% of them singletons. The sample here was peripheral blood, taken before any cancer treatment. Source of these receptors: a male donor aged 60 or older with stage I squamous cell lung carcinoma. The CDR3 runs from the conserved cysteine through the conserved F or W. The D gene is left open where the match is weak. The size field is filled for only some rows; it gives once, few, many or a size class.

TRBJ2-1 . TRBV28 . TGTGCCAGCAGCGAAACAGGGCCTAGCTCCTACAATGAGCAGTTCTTC CASSETGPSSYNEQFF
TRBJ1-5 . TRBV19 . TGTGCCACCTCTGGGGTGCGGGGGATATCAGAGCCCCAGCATTTT CATSGVRGISEPQHF
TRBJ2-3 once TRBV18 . TGTGCCAGCTCACCCGCAGGGATAGATACGCAGTATTTT CASSPAGIDTQYF
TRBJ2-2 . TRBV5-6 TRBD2 TGTGCCAGCAGCTTGGCCGGGACTAGCGGGACCGGGGAGCTGTTTTTT CASSLAGTSGTGELFF
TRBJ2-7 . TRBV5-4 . TGTGCCAGCACCAACCTTTTAGGGGCCTACGAGCAGTACTTC CASTNLLGAYEQYF
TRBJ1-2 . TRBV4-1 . TGCGCCAGCAGCTTTATCGGGGCTGACTATGGCTACACCTTC CASSFIGADYGYTF
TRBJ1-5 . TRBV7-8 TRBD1 TGTGCCAGCAGCTTAGCGGGGTGGACAGGGGGCTGGCAGCCCCAGCATTTT CASSLAGWTGGWQPQHF
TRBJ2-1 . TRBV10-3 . TGTGCCATCAGTGAGGAATGGGCTGAGCAGTTCTTC CAISEEWAEQFF
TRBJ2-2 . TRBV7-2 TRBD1 TGTGCCAGCAGCTTAGTAACAGGGGGCACCGGGGAGCTGTTTTTT CASSLVTGGTGELFF
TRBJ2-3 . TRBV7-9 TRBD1 TGTGCCAGCAGCTTACCATTGGGGGAGGACAGGGAGCATTATTTT CASSLPLGEDREHYF
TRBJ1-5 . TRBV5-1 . TGCGCCAGCAGCTTGGATGGAGGGGTGAACAATCAGCCCCAGCATTTT CASSLDGGVNNQPQHF
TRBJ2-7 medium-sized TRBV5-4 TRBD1 TGTGCCAGCAGCTTAAGGGACAGTCGATACGAGCAGTACTTC CASSLRDSRYEQYF
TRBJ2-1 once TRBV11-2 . TGTGCCAGCAGCTCCAACAAAGGCGACAATGAGCAGTTCTTC CASSSNKGDNEQFF
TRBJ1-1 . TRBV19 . TGTGCCAGTAGTTGGTACACTGAAGCTTTCTTT CASSWYTEAFF
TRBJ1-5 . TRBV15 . TGTGCCACCAGCAGAGACTCGGGACTTAGCAATCAGCCCCAGCATTTT CATSRDSGLSNQPQHF
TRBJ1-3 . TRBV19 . TGTGCCAGTTCTTCGTTTGGAAACACCATATATTTT CASSSFGNTIYF